This T cell receptor beta chain is drawn from a study of response to subunit inactivated influenza vaccine. Study observations and caveats: Each seasonal influenza vaccination, the authors suggested, recruits few new T cells.

There are 14 residues in the CDR3. Germline lookup yields CDR1 DFQATT and CDR2 SNEGSKA (reference sequence). Between the trimmed V and J ends, which lost 2 bases and 4 bases, there was a span of 14 bases. Only a few counts were recorded for this clonotype. The antigen remains undetermined. TCRdb independently ran MiXCR on the RT-PCR reads; one entry per CDR3 protein. The repertoire holds around 650,000 distinct CDR3 sequences, less than 20% seen once, with 11% in the top ten. The clonotype comes from a man aged 45 to 65 who received an inactivated influenza vaccine. The sequenced sample was PBMCs from blood, obtained about 13 days after vaccination. V is TRBV20-1 and J is TRBJ2-5; D possibly corresponds to TRBD1 (5 bases). Written as DNA, the CDR3 is TGCAGTGCTAGAAGGTCGCAGGGTGGAGAGACCCAGTACTTC. Residues: CSARRSQGGETQYF.